This T cell receptor beta chain originates from a study of circulating and synovial CD4+ cells in juvenile arthritis. Remarks on this clone: What it recognizes is unknown.

The CDR3 contains 20 residues. J lost 3 bases, V lost 1 base, and 16 bases had no gene match. Per the germline V gene, CDR1 is SGHVS and CDR2 is FQNEAQ. Donors were patients with active juvenile idiopathic arthritis. Findings of the study overall: Vbeta family usage analysis did not detect the pathogenic-like versus bulk difference. Compared with bulk blood, circulating pathogenic-like lymphocytes shared substantially more CDR3 sequences with synovial T cells.

Sequenced by immunoSEQ multiplex PCR; TCRdb stores in-frame clones only, minus some. The table lists about 36,000 clones, 85% to 95% of them singletons, with approximately 0.7% in the top ten. Sequencing used CD4+ T cells from blood. This receptor was obtained from a human donor with juvenile idiopathic arthritis. The genes are TRBV7-8 and TRBJ2-1, with TRBD2 matching 9 bases. CDR3 sequence reads: CASSLGWSSGVAEGYNEQFF. DNA for the CDR3: TGTGCCAGCAGCTTAGGTTGGTCTAGCGGGGTTGCCGAGGGCTACAATGAGCAGTTCTTC. Looking up the rest from reference TRBV7-8 and TRBJ2-1 gives the full variable domain: GAGVSQSPRYKVAKRGQDVALRCDPISGHVSLFWYQQALGQGPEFLTYFQNEAQLDKSGLPSDRFFAERPEGSVSTLKIQRTQQEDSAVYLCASSLGWSSGVAEGYNEQFFGPGTRLTVL.